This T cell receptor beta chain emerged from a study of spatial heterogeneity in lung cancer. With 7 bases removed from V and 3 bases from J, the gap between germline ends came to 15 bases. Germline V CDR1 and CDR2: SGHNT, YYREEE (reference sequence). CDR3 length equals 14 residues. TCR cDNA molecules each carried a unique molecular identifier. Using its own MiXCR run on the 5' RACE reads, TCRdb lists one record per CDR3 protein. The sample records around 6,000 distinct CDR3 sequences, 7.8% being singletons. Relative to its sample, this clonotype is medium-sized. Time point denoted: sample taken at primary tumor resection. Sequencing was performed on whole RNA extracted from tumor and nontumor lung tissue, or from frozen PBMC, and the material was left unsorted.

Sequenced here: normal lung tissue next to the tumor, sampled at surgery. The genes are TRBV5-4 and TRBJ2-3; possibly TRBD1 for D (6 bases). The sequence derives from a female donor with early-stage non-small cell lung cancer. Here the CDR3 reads CASGDTSGTDTQYF. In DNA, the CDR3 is TGTGCCAGCGGGGACACCTCGGGAACAGATACGCAGTATTTT.